This TCR beta chain was identified during a study of T cell responses to AZD1222 COVID-19 vaccine. Study-level information: Both about-4-week and about-12-week second-dose recipients were combined.

This clone was picked up a small number of times. The antigen is unknown. Study-level points and caveats: Recipients of two AZD1222 doses showed rising Spike-specific TCR breadth and depth. Donors skewed white British and female; clonal diversity was possibly underestimated.

TCRdb's copy holds only in-frame clones and misses some; the assay was immunoSEQ multiplex PCR. The sample holds fewer than 200,000 clones, about 88% seen once. Germline assignment: CDR1 MGHDK and CDR2 SYGVNS. The CDR3 runs 12 residues. V shed 6 bases and J shed 1 base, with 6 bases lying between them. The clonotype comes from an adult in good health. Sample: peripheral blood, taken on day 0 of AZD1222 vaccination. This chain connects TRBV25-1 to TRBJ1-2; D is unresolved. The CDR3 here is CASRRDNYGYTF. The CDR3 bases are TGTGCCAGCAGACGAGATAACTATGGCTACACCTTC.